Each of the 25 T cell receptor beta chains below was sequenced from the same sample in a study of cytomegalovirus exposure and HLA in healthy donors. The PCR used 60 Vbeta and 13 Jbeta primers. TCRdb keeps only in-frame clones here, not all; method: immunoSEQ multiplex PCR. The profile shows more than 80,000 clones, about 70% of them singletons. What was sequenced was PBMCs. Receptors originate from a female donor in good health and CMV-seronegative.

This clone was seen a handful of times. This rearrangement joins TRBV19 to TRBJ1-5; 8 positions match TRBD1. Germline V gene lookup returns CDR1 LNHDA and CDR2 SQIVND (reference sequence). The CDR3 has 15 residues. The ends lost 5 bases at V and 3 bases at J; junction bases unmatched: 6. The chain's CDR3 is CASSSRQGINQPQHF. The CDR3 DNA follows: TGTGCCAGTAGTTCTCGACAGGGGATCAATCAGCCCCAGCATTTT. The full variable domain, rest sourced from reference TRBV19 and TRBJ1-5, is DGGITQSPKYLFRKEGQNVTLSCEQNLNHDAMYWYRQDPGQGLRLIYYSQIVNDFQKGDIAEGYSVSREKKESFPLTVTSAQKNPTAFYLCASSSRQGINQPQHFGDGTRLSIL.

This clone has only one observation. The CDR3 protein is CASSLFGSYEQYF. CDR3 DNA sequence: TGTGCCAGCAGCCTCTTCGGGAGCTACGAGCAGTACTTC. The chain employs TRBV7-2 and TRBJ2-7; tentative D call: TRBD2 (6 bases). The CDR3 is 13 amino acids. Trimming left V 5 bases short and J 3 bases short, with 11 bases between. The germline V gene encodes CDR1 SGHTA and CDR2 FQGNSA. Based on the CDR3 plus reference TRBV7-2 and TRBJ2-7, the full variable domain is GAGVSQSPSNKVTEKGKDVELRCDPISGHTALYWYRQSLGQGLEFLIYFQGNSAPDKSGLPSDRFSAERTGGSVSTLTIQRTQQEDSAVYLCASSLFGSYEQYFGPGTRLTVT.

The chain links TRBV27 to TRBJ1-5; 9 bases align to TRBD1. The CDR3 has 16 residues. Germline CDR1 reads MNHEY; CDR2 reads SMNVEV (reference sequence). Trimming took 5 bases from V and 9 from J; bases not matched to a gene: 14. The DNA for the CDR3 is TGTGCCAGCAGTCCGCAACAGGGGGCCGTTGGGCCGCCCCAGCATTTT. Protein: CASSPQQGAVGPPQHF.

Here the CDR3 reads CASSQEGSSSSYSYEQYF. CDR3 DNA: TGTGCCAGCAGCCAAGAGGGTTCTTCTAGCTCGTACTCCTACGAGCAGTACTTC. This chain links TRBV4-2 with TRBJ2-7; a possible D gene is TRBD2 (5 bases). Germline V gene lookup returns CDR1 LGHNA and CDR2 YNFKEQ. The CDR3 contains 18 residues. V was trimmed by 0 bases and J by 0 bases, leaving 18 bases between them.

This sequence joins TRBV7-8 and TRBJ1-3, with D maybe TRBD1 (6 bases). Looked up from germline, CDR1 is SGHVS and CDR2 is FQNEAQ. V dropped 3 bases and J dropped 2 bases, with 14 bases sitting between them. This CDR3 is built from 16 residues. Written as DNA, the CDR3 is TGTGCCAGCAGCTTGAGCTTCGAGGGGGCTGGAAACACCATATATTTT. Its translation is CASSLSFEGAGNTIYF.

The chain recombines TRBV5-8 with TRBJ1-2; 7 bases are shared with TRBD1. The V and J ends lost 4 bases and 3 bases, in that order; junction bases with no gene match: 6. The CDR3 contains 14 residues. Germline CDR1 reads SGHTS; CDR2 reads YDEGEE. The CDR3 DNA reads as TGTGCCAGCAGCCCGGGACAGACCTACTATGGCTACACCTTC. This codes for CASSPGQTYYGYTF.

This clone is a singleton in its sample. J is TRBJ2-3 and V is TRBV28, with D unresolved. V was trimmed by 4 bases and J by 0 bases, leaving 5 bases between them. The V gene's germline CDR1 is MDHEN and CDR2 SYDVKM. The CDR3 has 13 amino acids. CDR3: CASSSPSTDTQYF. Here the CDR3 DNA reads TGTGCCAGCAGTTCCCCTAGCACAGATACGCAGTATTTT.

V usage is TRBV7-9 and J usage is TRBJ2-1; a possible D gene is TRBD2 (7 bases). This CDR3 spans 15 amino acids. CDR1 is SEHNR, CDR2 FQNEAQ, per germline (reference sequence). With 1 base removed from V and 3 bases from J, the gap between germline ends came to 10 bases. The CDR3 is CASSLEGEGYNEQFF. The CDR3 nucleotides read TGTGCCAGCAGCTTAGAGGGGGAGGGCTACAATGAGCAGTTCTTC.

This chain uses TRBV7-9 with TRBJ2-1; possibly TRBD2 for D (5 bases). Trimming left V 1 base short and J 9 bases short, with 10 bases between. From germline, CDR1 is SEHNR and CDR2 FQNEAQ (reference sequence). This CDR3 spans 13 amino acids. CDR3 sequence reads: CASSLVGVGEQFF. The CDR3 DNA is TGTGCCAGCAGCTTAGTCGGGGTGGGTGAGCAGTTCTTC.

This chain joins TRBV12-5 and TRBJ2-6; TRBD1 aligns across 12 bases. Trimming at V came to 8 bases and at J to 2 bases, leaving 7 bases not matched to a gene. The length of the CDR3 is 17 residues. Germline V gives CDR1 LGHNT, CDR2 FRNRAP. The CDR3 sequence is CASTGDRGHTGANVLTF. The CDR3 nucleotides read TGTGCTAGTACCGGGGACAGGGGGCATACTGGGGCCAACGTCCTGACTTTC. Variable domain in full (rest from reference TRBV12-5 and TRBJ2-6): DARVTQTPRHKVTEMGQEVTMRCQPILGHNTVFWYRQTMMQGLELLAYFRNRAPLDDSGMPKDRFSAEMPDATLATLKIQPSEPRDSAVYFCASTGDRGHTGANVLTFGAGSRLTVL.

The chain recombines TRBV7-3 with TRBJ2-5; 12 positions agree with TRBD2. V lost 5 bases to trimming and J lost 6 bases; unmatched junction nucleotides: 7. The V gene's germline CDR1 is SGHTA and CDR2 FQGTGA. The CDR3 has 15 amino acids. The CDR3 DNA sequence: TGTGCCAGCAGCCTAGACGGACTAGCGGGGCAGACCCAGTACTTC. Its translation is CASSLDGLAGQTQYF.

The chain employs TRBV5-5 and TRBJ2-5; D perhaps matches TRBD2 (6 bases). The CDR3 spans 14 residues. Germline values: CDR1 SGHKS, CDR2 YYEKEE (reference sequence). V lost 7 bases, J lost 5 bases, and 18 bases lay in between. CDR3 residues: CASRRGGDLETQYF. For the CDR3, the DNA is TGTGCCAGCCGACGAGGAGGGGATTTGGAGACCCAGTACTTC.

The gene calls are TRBV27 and TRBJ2-1; weak D call: TRBD2 (6 bases). The CDR3 length is 15 residues. Trimming took 6 bases from V and 0 from J, leaving 12 bases between them. Germline CDR1 reads MNHEY; CDR2 reads SMNVEV (reference sequence). CDR3 region: CASRISGYSYNEQFF. The DNA for the CDR3 is TGTGCCAGCAGGATTAGCGGCTACTCCTACAATGAGCAGTTCTTC.

This chain uses TRBV6-5 with TRBJ2-1; TRBD2 aligns across 7 bases. The V segment lost 4 bases and the J segment 10 bases; nucleotides outside the gene matches: 7. The germline CDR1 and CDR2 sequences are MNHEY and SVGAGI. CDR3 length: 13 residues. CDR3 protein: CASSWGEAGEQFF. Written as DNA, the CDR3 is TGTGCCAGCAGTTGGGGAGAAGCGGGAGAGCAGTTCTTC.

There are a few counts of this clone. This chain connects TRBV4-2 to TRBJ2-1, with TRBD2 matching 9 bases. V dropped 1 base and J dropped 0; count of bases not matched to a gene: 7. Germline loops: CDR1 LGHNA, CDR2 YNFKEQ. The CDR3 is 18 amino acids. The CDR3 loop reads CASSQVGTSRRSYNEQFF. Written as DNA, the CDR3 is TGTGCCAGCAGCCAAGTTGGGACTAGCCGCCGCTCCTACAATGAGCAGTTCTTC.

This clone was counted only a few times. The chain combines TRBV28 with TRBJ2-1; TRBD2 is a possible D gene (6 bases). Looked up from germline, CDR1 is MDHEN and CDR2 is SYDVKM. Trimming removed 4 bases at V and 7 bases at J, with 20 bases between. This CDR3 contains 16 residues. CDR3 sequence: CASSSPGTGGMNEQFF. In DNA, the CDR3 is TGTGCCAGCAGTTCCCCCGGGACTGGTGGGATGAATGAGCAGTTCTTC.

J is TRBJ1-2 and V is TRBV27; 9 bases agree with TRBD1. This CDR3 is 16 amino acids long. J gave up 8 bases and V 5 bases, and 15 bases lay outside the gene matches. The germline V gene has CDR1 MNHEY and CDR2 SMNVEV (reference sequence). CDR3 protein: CASSSSPGTGYEGYTF. The CDR3, as DNA: TGTGCCAGCAGTAGCTCACCCGGGACAGGGTACGAGGGCTACACCTTC.

The gene calls are TRBV7-6 and TRBJ2-5; 9 positions agree with TRBD2. The V gene end was trimmed by 3 bases and the J gene end by 13 bases; junction bases not matched to a gene: 9. This CDR3 is 13 amino acids long. Germline assignment: CDR1 SGHVS and CDR2 FNYEAQ. CDR3 loop: CASSFSGAGGRYF. The CDR3 DNA follows: TGTGCCAGCAGCTTTAGCGGGGCGGGAGGGCGGTACTTC.

The rearrangement joins TRBV5-4 to TRBJ1-1, with D possibly matching TRBD1 (6 bases). The V end lost 4 bases, the J end lost 2 bases, and 15 bases lay between the germline ends. The CDR3 loop spans 15 amino acids. Germline V gene lookup returns CDR1 SGHNT and CDR2 YYREEE (reference sequence). CDR3 protein: CASSLNPGHNTEAFF. CDR3 sequence (DNA): TGTGCCAGCAGCCTAAATCCGGGACACAACACTGAAGCTTTCTTT.

The chain recombines TRBV7-9 with TRBJ2-1, with D hard to call. Per germline, CDR1 SEHNR and CDR2 FQNEAQ (reference sequence). V dropped 1 base and J dropped 8 bases, with 15 bases sitting between them. This CDR3 contains 15 residues. CDR3 sequence reads: CASSLDLPYEYEQFF. The CDR3 bases are TGTGCCAGCAGCTTAGACCTGCCATACGAGTATGAGCAGTTCTTC.

The chain carries TRBV5-1 and TRBJ2-1, with D possibly matching TRBD2 (6 bases). Trimming stripped 6 bases from V and 1 base from J, with 11 bases between. This CDR3 region has 14 residues. Germline CDR1 SGHRS, CDR2 YFSETQ. The CDR3 bases are TGCGCCAGCATGGATAGCGGTTCCTACAATGAGCAGTTCTTC. This translates into CASMDSGSYNEQFF.

This chain uses TRBV29-1 with TRBJ2-7; possibly TRBD1 for D (6 bases). Trimming left V 6 bases short and J 2 bases short, with 14 bases between. The CDR3 runs to 13 residues. Germline CDR1 and CDR2: SQVTM and ANQGSEA. CDR3 region: CSVTADSTYEQYF. CDR3 in DNA: TGCAGCGTCACCGCGGACAGCACCTACGAGCAGTACTTC.

The V call is TRBV4-1, the J call TRBJ2-2; 8 bases align to TRBD2. Trimming removed 0 bases from V and 5 bases from J; junction bases left unmatched: 11. Germline V CDR1 and CDR2: MGHRA, YSYEKL. CDR3 size: 18 residues. This CDR3 is CASSQDRVSGSETGELFF. In nucleotides, the CDR3 is TGCGCCAGCAGCCAAGACAGGGTGAGCGGGAGTGAAACCGGGGAGCTGTTTTTT.

The chain uses TRBV19 and TRBJ2-2; 14 nucleotides match TRBD2. Germline CDR1 LNHDA, CDR2 SQIVND (reference sequence). The CDR3 has 15 residues. V shed 4 bases, J shed 7 bases, and the junction held 2 bases outside the gene matches. CDR3 nucleotide sequence: TGTGCCAGTAGTACGACTAGCGGGAGGGGCGGGGAGCTGTTTTTT. This codes for CASSTTSGRGGELFF. The full variable domain, in which reference TRBV19 and TRBJ2-2 provide the parts outside the CDR3, is DGGITQSPKYLFRKEGQNVTLSCEQNLNHDAMYWYRQDPGQGLRLIYYSQIVNDFQKGDIAEGYSVSREKKESFPLTVTSAQKNPTAFYLCASSTTSGRGGELFFGEGSRLTVL.

J is TRBJ2-1 and V is TRBV30, with D unclear. CDR1 is GTSNPN, CDR2 SVGIG, per germline (reference sequence). V lost 3 bases to trimming and J lost 2 bases, with 14 bases between them. This CDR3 comprises 15 residues. The CDR3 DNA is TGTGCCTGGAGCGACGCGGTTCTTCCCTACAATGAGCAGTTCTTC. It is translated as CAWSDAVLPYNEQFF.